This TCR beta chain comes out of a study of T cells in Graves' hyperthyroidism and ophthalmopathy. Germline loops: CDR1 SNHLY, CDR2 FYNNEI. V lost 5 bases and J lost 3; bases outside the gene matches: 13. CDR3 length equals 18 residues. RNA transcripts were the template for amplifying TCR beta CDR3 regions. Primed by the HTBI set, a first-round RT-PCR was run on the TCR CDR3. TCRdb re-derived calls from the multiplex PCR reads in MiXCR, one entry per CDR3 protein. This sample has about 570,000 distinct CDR3 sequences; 35% to 55% occur once, and the top ten carry 19%. For the diagnoses, clinical symptoms, serum thyroxine and TRAb, thyroid ultrasound and orbital computed tomography were used. There are many counts of this clonotype.

The sequencing input was peripheral blood or thyroid tissue (not recorded which). The receptor comes from an adult woman with Graves' disease, either hyperthyroidism or ophthalmopathy (not recorded which). The V and J genes are TRBV2 and TRBJ2-7, with TRBD2 matching 13 bases. The CDR3 DNA reads as TGTGCCAGCAGTCCTAGACTAGCGGGAGGTCTCGGTATCTACGAGCAGTACTTC. This codes for CASSPRLAGGLGIYEQYF.